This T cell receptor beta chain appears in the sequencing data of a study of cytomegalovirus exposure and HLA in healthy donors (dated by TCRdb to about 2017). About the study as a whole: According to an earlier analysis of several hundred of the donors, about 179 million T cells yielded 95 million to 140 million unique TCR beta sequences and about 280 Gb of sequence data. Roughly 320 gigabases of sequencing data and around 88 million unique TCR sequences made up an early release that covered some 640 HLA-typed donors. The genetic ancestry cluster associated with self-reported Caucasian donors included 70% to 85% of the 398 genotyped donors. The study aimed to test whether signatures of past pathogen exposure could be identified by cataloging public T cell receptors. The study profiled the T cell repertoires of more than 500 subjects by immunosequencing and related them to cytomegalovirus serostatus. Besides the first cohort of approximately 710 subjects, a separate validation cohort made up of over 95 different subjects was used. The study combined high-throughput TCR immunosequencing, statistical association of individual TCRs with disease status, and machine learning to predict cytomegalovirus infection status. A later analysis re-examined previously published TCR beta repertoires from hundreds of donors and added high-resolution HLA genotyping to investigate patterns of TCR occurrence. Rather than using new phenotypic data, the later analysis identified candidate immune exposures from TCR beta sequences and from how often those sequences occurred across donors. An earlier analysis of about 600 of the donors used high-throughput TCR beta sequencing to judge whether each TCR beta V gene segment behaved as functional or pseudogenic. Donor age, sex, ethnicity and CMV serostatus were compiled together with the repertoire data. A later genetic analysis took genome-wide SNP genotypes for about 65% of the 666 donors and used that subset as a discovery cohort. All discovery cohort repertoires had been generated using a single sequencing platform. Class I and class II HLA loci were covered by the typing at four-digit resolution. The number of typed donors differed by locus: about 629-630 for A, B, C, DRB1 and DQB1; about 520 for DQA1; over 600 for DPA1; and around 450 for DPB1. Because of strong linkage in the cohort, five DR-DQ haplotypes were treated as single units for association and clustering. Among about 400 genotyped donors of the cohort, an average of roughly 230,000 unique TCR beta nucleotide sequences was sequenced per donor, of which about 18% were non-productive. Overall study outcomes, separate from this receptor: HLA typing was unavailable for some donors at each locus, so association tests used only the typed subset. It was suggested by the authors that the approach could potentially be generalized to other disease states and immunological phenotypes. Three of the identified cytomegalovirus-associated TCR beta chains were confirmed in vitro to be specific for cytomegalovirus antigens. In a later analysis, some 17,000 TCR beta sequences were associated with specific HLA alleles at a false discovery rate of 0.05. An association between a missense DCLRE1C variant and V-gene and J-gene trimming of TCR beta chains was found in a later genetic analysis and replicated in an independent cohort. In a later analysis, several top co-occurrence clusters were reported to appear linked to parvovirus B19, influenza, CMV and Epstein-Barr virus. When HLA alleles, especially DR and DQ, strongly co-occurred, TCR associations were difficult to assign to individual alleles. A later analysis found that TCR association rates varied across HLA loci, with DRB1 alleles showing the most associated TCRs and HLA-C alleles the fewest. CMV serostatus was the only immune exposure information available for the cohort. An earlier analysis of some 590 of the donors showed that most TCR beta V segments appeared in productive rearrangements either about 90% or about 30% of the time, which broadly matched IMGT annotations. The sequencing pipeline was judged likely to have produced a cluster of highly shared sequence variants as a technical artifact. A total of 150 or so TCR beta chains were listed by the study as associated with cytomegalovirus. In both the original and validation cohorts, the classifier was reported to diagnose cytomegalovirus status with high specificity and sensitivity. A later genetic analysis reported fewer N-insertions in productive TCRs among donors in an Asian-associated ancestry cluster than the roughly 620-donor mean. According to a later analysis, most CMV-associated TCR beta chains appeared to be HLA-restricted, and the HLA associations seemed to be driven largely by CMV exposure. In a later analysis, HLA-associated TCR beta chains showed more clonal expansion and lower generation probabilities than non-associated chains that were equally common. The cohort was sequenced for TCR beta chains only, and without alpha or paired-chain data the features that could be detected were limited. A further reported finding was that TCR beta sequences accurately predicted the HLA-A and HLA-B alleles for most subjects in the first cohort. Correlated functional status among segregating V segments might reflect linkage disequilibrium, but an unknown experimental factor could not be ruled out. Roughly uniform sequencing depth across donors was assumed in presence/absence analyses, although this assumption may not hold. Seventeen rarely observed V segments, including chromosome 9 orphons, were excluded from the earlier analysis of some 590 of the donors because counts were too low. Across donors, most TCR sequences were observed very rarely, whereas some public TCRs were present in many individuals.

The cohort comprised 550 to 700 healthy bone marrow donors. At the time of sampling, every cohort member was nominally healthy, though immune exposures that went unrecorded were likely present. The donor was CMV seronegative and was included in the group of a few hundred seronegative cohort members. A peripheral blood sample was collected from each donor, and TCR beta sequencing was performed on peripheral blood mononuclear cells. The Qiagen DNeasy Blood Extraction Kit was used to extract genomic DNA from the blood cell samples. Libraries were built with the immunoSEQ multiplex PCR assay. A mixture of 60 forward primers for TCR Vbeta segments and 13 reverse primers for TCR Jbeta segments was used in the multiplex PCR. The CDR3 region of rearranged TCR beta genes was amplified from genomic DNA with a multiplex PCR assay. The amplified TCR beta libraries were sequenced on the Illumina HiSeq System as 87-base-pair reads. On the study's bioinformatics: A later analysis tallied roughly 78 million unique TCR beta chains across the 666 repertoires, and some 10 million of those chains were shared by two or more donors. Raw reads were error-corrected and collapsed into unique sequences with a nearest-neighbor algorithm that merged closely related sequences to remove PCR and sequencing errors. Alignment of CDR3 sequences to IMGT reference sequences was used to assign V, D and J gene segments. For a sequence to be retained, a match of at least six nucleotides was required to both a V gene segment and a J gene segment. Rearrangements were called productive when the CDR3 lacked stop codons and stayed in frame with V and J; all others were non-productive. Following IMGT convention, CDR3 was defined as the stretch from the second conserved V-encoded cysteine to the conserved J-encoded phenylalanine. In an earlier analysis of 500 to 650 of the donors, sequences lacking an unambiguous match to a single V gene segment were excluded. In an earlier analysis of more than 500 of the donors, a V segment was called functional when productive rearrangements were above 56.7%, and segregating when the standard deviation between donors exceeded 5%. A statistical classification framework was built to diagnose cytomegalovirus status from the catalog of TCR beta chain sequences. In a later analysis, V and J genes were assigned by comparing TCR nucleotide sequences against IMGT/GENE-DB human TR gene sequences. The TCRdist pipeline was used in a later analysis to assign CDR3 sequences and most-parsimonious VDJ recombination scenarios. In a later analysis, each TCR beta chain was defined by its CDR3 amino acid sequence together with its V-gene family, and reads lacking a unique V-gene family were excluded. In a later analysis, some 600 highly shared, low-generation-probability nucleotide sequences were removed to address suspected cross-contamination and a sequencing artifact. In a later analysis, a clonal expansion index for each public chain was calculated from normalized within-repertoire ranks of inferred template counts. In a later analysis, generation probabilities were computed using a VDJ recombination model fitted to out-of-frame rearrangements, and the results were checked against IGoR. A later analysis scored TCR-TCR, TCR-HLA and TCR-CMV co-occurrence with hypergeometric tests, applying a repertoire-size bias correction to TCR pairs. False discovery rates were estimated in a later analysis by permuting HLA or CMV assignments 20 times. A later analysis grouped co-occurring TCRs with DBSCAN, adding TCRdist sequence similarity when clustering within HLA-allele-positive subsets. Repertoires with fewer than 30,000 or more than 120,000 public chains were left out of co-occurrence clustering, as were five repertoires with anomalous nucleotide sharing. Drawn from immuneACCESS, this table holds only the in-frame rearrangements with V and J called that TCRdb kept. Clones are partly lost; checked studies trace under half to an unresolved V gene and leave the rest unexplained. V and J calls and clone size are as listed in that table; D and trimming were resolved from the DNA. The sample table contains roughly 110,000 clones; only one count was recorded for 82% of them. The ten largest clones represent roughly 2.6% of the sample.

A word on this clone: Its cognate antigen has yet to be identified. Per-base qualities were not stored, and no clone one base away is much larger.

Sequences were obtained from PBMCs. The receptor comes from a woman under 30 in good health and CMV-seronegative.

The encoded CDR3 is CASSLGQGGEQYF. The DNA sequence follows: TGTGCCAGCAGTCTCGGACAGGGCGGCGAGCAGTACTTC. This receptor chain uses TRBV6-1 and TRBJ2-7; a stretch of 8 junction bases matches TRBD1. The germline V and J ends show losses of 5 bases and 6 bases respectively, and no gene match explains 6 bases of the junction. CDR1 and CDR2 are read off the germline V gene as MNHNS and SASEGT. Counted from cysteine to phenylalanine, this CDR3 has 13 amino acids. The kept DNA is CDR3 alone, 39 bases in frame from the first base.